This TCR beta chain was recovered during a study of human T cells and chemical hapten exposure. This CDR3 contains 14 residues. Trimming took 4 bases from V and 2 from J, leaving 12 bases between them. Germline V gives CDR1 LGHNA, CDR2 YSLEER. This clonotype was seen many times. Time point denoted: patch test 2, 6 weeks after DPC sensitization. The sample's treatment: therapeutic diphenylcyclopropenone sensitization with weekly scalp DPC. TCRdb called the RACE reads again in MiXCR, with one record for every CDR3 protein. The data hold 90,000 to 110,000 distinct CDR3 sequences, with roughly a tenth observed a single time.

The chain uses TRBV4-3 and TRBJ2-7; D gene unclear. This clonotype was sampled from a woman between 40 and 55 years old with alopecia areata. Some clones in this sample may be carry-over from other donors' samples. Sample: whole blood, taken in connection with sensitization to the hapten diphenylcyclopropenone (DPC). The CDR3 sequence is CASSPFLGTYEQYF. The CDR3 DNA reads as TGCGCCAGCAGCCCCTTCCTAGGCACCTACGAGCAGTACTTC.